Listed below are T cell receptor beta chains from one sample, sequenced in a study of cytomegalovirus exposure and HLA in healthy donors. Sequencing was performed with immunoSEQ multiplex PCR; in TCRdb, only in-frame clones are kept and a portion is missing. The sample carries some 110,000 clones, around 80% recorded once. The material sequenced was PBMCs. The receptors were gathered from a man in his forties in good health and CMV-seropositive. Each CDR3 is given with its conserved first and last residue. A D gene is named only where the DNA matches it firmly. Some rows mark clone size as missing; the rest say once, few, many or name a class of expanded clone.

clone_size d_call j_call v_call cdr3_aa cdr3_nt
. TRBD1 TRBJ2-3 TRBV28 CASRSDRRTDTQYF TGTGCCAGCAGATCGGACAGGCGCACAGATACGCAGTATTTT
. . TRBJ2-1 TRBV5-8 CASSLKGVRSSYNEQFF TGTGCCAGCAGCTTGAAGGGGGTCCGAAGCTCCTACAATGAGCAGTTCTTC
. TRBD1 TRBJ1-1 TRBV28 CASSSRSRDRVGGEAFF TGTGCCAGCAGTTCCCGCAGCCGAGACAGGGTAGGTGGTGAAGCTTTCTTT
once TRBD1 TRBJ2-7 TRBV9 CASSVYRTGVDEQYF TGTGCCAGCAGCGTATATAGGACAGGGGTGGACGAGCAGTACTTC
. . TRBJ2-5 TRBV7-2 CASSLIGGGGQETQYF TGTGCCAGCAGCTTAATTGGGGGAGGAGGGCAAGAGACCCAGTACTTC
few . TRBJ2-1 TRBV7-9 CASSLEGTGSNEQFF TGTGCCAGCAGCTTAGAGGGTACGGGATCCAATGAGCAGTTCTTC
. TRBD1 TRBJ1-1 TRBV5-6 CASSGGQIMNTEAFF TGTGCCAGCAGTGGGGGACAGATTATGAACACTGAAGCTTTCTTT
. TRBD1 TRBJ1-3 TRBV6-1 CASSEREGASGNTIYF TGTGCCAGCAGTGAACGAGAGGGGGCGTCTGGAAACACCATATATTTT
. . TRBJ2-7 TRBV6-5 CASSYLGEQYF TGTGCCAGCAGTTACCTCGGGGAGCAGTACTTC
. TRBD1 TRBJ2-7 TRBV25-1 CASRGTGVYEQYF TGTGCCAGCAGGGGGACAGGGGTTTACGAGCAGTACTTC
once TRBD1 TRBJ2-2 TRBV5-4 CASSRRTGPGELFF TGTGCCAGCAGCCGGAGGACAGGGCCCGGGGAGCTGTTTTTT
. . TRBJ2-5 TRBV19 CASSTLAVQETQYF TGTGCCAGTAGTACCTTAGCGGTCCAAGAGACCCAGTACTTC
. TRBD2 TRBJ2-4 TRBV6-5 CATPSGPKNIQYF TGTGCCACCCCTAGCGGCCCTAAAAACATTCAGTACTTC
. TRBD2 TRBJ2-1 TRBV10-3 CAIKGGPSNEQFF TGTGCCATCAAGGGAGGGCCCAGCAATGAGCAGTTCTTC
. . TRBJ2-2 TRBV7-8 CASSLVGWGQTGELFF TGTGCCAGCAGCTTAGTGGGGTGGGGCCAGACCGGGGAGCTGTTTTTT
. . TRBJ1-4 TRBV14 CASSQDLGYNEKLFF TGTGCCAGCAGCCAAGATCTAGGATACAATGAAAAACTGTTTTTT
. . TRBJ2-2 TRBV7-2 CASSLVRGTGELFF TGTGCCAGCAGCTTAGTGCGGGGCACCGGGGAGCTGTTTTTT
. TRBD1 TRBJ1-1 TRBV7-2 CASSFGTGRSFF TGTGCCAGCAGCTTTGGGACAGGGAGGTCTTTCTTT
. TRBD1 TRBJ1-4 TRBV6-6 CASRSGGLNEKLFF TGTGCCAGCAGGTCAGGGGGCCTTAATGAAAAACTGTTTTTT
. . TRBJ1-2 TRBV20-1 CSARGRGGYTF TGCAGTGCACGAGGGCGAGGTGGCTACACCTTC
few . TRBJ2-7 TRBV4-1 CASSQDLPGMGATLEQYF TGCGCCAGCAGCCAAGATCTCCCGGGAATGGGCGCAACCCTGGAGCAGTACTTC
. TRBD1 TRBJ1-5 TRBV6-5 CASTLTGDQPQHF TGTGCCAGCACCCTCACAGGGGACCAGCCCCAGCATTTT
. TRBD1 TRBJ1-6 TRBV5-6 CASSPGTGKGSYNSPLHF TGTGCCAGCAGCCCAGGGACAGGGAAAGGGTCCTATAATTCACCCCTCCACTTT
. TRBD2 TRBJ2-7 TRBV5-6 CASSVLAGGGYEQYF TGTGCCAGCAGCGTCCTAGCGGGAGGAGGCTACGAGCAGTACTTC
. . TRBJ2-2 TRBV11-3 CASTQGGLIPGELFF TGTGCCAGCACCCAGGGGGGATTAATTCCCGGGGAGCTGTTTTTT
. TRBD1 TRBJ1-2 TRBV7-9 CASSSRDRENYGYTF TGTGCCAGCAGCAGTCGGGACAGGGAAAACTATGGCTACACCTTC
. . TRBJ1-5 TRBV28 CASSLTGYDQPQHF TGTGCCAGCAGCCTTACAGGGTATGATCAGCCCCAGCATTTT
. TRBD1 TRBJ2-7 TRBV6-5 CASGHRGSYEQYF TGTGCCAGCGGGCACAGGGGGTCTTACGAGCAGTACTTC
. . TRBJ1-2 TRBV7-9 CASSGLTNYGYTF TGTGCCAGCAGCGGCCTGACTAACTATGGCTACACCTTC
. . TRBJ2-5 TRBV6-5 CASIEGGTETQYF TGTGCCAGCATCGAGGGGGGGACGGAGACCCAGTACTTC
. . TRBJ1-1 TRBV30 CAWSRQAVEAFF TGTGCCTGGAGTCGACAGGCGGTTGAAGCTTTCTTT
few TRBD1 TRBJ2-7 TRBV6-6 CASGAGGSYEQYF TGTGCCAGCGGGGCAGGGGGCTCCTACGAGCAGTACTTC
. TRBD2 TRBJ2-1 TRBV7-2 CASSRGAGSYNEQFF TGTGCCAGCAGCCGAGGAGCGGGATCCTACAATGAGCAGTTCTTC
few TRBD1 TRBJ1-2 TRBV11-2 CASSRPGQEFYGYTF TGTGCCAGCAGCCGGCCGGGACAGGAATTCTATGGCTACACCTTC
. TRBD1 TRBJ2-5 TRBV5-6 CASSLARQGKETQYF TGTGCCAGCAGCTTGGCCCGACAGGGGAAAGAGACCCAGTACTTC
few TRBD1 TRBJ1-6 TRBV5-3 CARVQTGVRNSPLHF TGTGCCAGAGTCCAAACAGGGGTCCGGAATTCACCCCTCCACTTT
. . TRBJ2-1 TRBV7-2 CASSVDLSSYNEQFF TGTGCCAGCAGCGTCGACTTAAGCTCCTACAATGAGCAGTTCTTC
once TRBD1 TRBJ2-6 TRBV7-8 CASSSRTRTGGSLTF TGTGCCAGCAGCTCCCGGACTAGGACAGGGGGAAGCCTGACTTTC
once . TRBJ1-1 TRBV20-1 CSAGRGTEAFF TGCAGTGCCGGGAGGGGGACTGAAGCTTTCTTT
once . TRBJ1-6 TRBV5-5 CASSFSEPGQFNSPLHF TGTGCCAGCAGTTTTTCCGAACCGGGACAATTTAATTCACCCCTCCACTTT
. TRBD2 TRBJ2-1 TRBV28 CASSPSGTSGYNEQFF TGTGCCAGCAGTCCTAGCGGGACTAGCGGATATAATGAGCAGTTCTTC
. TRBD2 TRBJ2-2 TRBV2 CASRLFSSGSMSGELFF TGTGCCAGCAGACTCTTTTCTAGCGGGAGTATGTCCGGGGAGCTGTTTTTT
. . TRBJ2-3 TRBV6-4 CASSDGADTDTQYF TGTGCCAGCAGTGATGGAGCGGACACAGATACGCAGTATTTT
. . TRBJ2-7 TRBV7-6 CASSLGGGPTYEQYF TGTGCCAGCAGCTTAGGCGGGGGCCCGACCTACGAGCAGTACTTC